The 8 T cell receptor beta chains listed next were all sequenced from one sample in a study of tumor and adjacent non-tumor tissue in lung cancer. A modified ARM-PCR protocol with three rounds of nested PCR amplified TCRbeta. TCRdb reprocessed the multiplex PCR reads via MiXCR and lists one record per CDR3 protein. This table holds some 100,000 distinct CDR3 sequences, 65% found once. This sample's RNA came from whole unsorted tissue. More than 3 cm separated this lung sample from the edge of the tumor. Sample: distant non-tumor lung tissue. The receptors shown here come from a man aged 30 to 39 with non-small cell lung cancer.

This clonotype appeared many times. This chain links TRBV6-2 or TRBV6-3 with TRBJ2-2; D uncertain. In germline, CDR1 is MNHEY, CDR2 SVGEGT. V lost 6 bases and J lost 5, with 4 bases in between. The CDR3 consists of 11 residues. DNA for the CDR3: TGTGCCAGCAGGCGGACCGGGGAGCTGTTTTTT. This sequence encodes CASRRTGELFF.

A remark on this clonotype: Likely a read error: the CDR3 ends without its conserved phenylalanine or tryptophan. Here the CDR3 DNA reads TGCAGTGCCCCTAGCGGGGGGATGATCAATGAGCAGTTCCTC. It codes for CSAPSGGMINEQFL. The chain is built from TRBV20-1 and TRBJ2-1; 11 positions agree with TRBD2. Germline lookup yields CDR1 DFQATT and CDR2 SNEGSKA (reference sequence). The V and J ends lost 6 bases and 6 bases, in that order; junction bases with no gene match: 7. CDR3 length: 14 residues.

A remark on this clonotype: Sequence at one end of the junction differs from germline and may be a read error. CDR3 DNA: TGTACCAGCTGGTTAAGCGGGAGCAATGAGCAGTTTTTC. It specifies CTSWLSGSNEQFF. The rearrangement uses TRBV6-5 and TRBJ2-1; 8 positions match TRBD2. This CDR3 comprises 13 residues. Germline V gene sequence: CDR1 MNHEY, CDR2 SVGAGI.

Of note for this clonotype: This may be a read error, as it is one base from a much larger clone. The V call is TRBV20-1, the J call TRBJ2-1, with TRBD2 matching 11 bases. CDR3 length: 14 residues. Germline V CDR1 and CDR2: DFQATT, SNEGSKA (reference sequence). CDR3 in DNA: TGCAGTGCGCCCGGGACTAGCGGCGACAATGGGCAGTTCTTC. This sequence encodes CSAPGTSGDNGQFF.

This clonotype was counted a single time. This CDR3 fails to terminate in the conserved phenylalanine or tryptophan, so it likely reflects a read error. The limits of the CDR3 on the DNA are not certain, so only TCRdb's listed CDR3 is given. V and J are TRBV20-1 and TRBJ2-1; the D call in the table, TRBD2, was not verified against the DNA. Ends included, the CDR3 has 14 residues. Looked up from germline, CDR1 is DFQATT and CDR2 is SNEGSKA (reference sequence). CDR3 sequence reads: CSAQREGRGNEQFL.

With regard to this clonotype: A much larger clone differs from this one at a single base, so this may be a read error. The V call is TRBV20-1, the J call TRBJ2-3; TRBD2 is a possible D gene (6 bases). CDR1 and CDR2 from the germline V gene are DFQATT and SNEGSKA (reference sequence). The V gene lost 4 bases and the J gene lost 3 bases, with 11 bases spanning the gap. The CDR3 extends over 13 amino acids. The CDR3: CSAIRGRTDTQYF. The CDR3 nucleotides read TGCAGTGCTATCCGTGGGAGGACAGATACGCAGTATTTT.

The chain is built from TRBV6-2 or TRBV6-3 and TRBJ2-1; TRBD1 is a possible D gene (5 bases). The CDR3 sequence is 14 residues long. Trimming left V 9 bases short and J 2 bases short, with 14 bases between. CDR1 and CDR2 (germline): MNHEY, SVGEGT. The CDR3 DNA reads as TGTGCCAGGAGGATGAAGGGGACCTACAATGAGCAGTTCTTC. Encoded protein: CARRMKGTYNEQFF.

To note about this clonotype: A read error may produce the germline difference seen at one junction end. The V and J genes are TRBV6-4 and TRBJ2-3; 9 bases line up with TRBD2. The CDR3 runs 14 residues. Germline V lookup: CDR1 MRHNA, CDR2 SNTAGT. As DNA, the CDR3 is TGTGCCGGCAGTGACTTAGCGGGAGCAGATACGCAGTATTTT. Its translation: CAGSDLAGADTQYF.